A single T cell receptor beta chain is shown here with its context. This clonotype has at least ten counts. Its antigen is currently not known. Within one base of it there is no much larger clone, and no base qualities were kept. The data belong to a study of spatial heterogeneity in lung cancer (dated by TCRdb to the late 2010s). Concerning the study at large: Beta-chain transcripts were consistently detected in greater numbers than alpha-chain transcripts, which likely reflected higher beta-chain transcript abundance. TCR repertoire features were related to nonsynonymous mutation counts determined by whole-exome sequencing of tumor tissue. In the raw uncorrected reads, each unique combination of TCR and UMI appeared more than ten times on average. The study quantitatively compared TCR alpha and beta repertoires across multiple tumor regions, matched nontumor lung and blood in non-small cell lung cancer. Both alpha and beta chains were TCR-sequenced in samples taken at surgery, namely 220 tumor regions, around 64 matched nontumor lung samples and about 52 PBMC samples.

The CDR3 starts with the cysteine, ends with the phenylalanine, and has 15 residues. Here the CDR3 DNA is all that survives: 45 bases in frame from base 1. V trim: 2 bases; J trim: 5 bases; unmatched bases: 6. Taken from the germline V gene (reference sequence), the CDR1 and CDR2 loops are MNHEY and SMNVEV. Broader findings and caveats from the paper: Additional single-cell paired TCR alpha and beta sequencing was considered necessary to confirm, at a functional level, the hypothesis that regional TCRs recognize regional mutations. Ubiquitous expanded tumor TCRs were detected in blood more often at tumor resection than at routine follow-up.

The library was built by means of 5' RACE. The sample was run on a NextSeq 500. In the TCR library protocol, a unique molecular identifier was attached to each TCR cDNA molecule so that PCR and sequencing errors could be corrected. The study's processing was this. Decombinator tools were used for TCR identification, UMI-based error correction and CDR3 extraction. Expanded TCRs were defined as those above a frequency of 2 per 1,000, corresponding to the top 1% of the tumor frequency distribution. Each repertoire was subsampled 100 times to 5,000 TCRs, after which Renyi diversity was computed with the R vegan package. CDR3 similarity networks were built from amino acid triplet string-kernel similarity, connecting CDR3s with pairwise similarity above 0.82. In-frame beta chains were kept once TCRdb had trimmed the public reads at Q25 with fastp and called clones with MiXCR. Under each unique CDR3 protein, matching rows form one entry showing the most common genes and DNA. The V and J calls shown here were made by TCRdb, not taken from the authors' results. In all, the sample holds about 7,900 distinct CDR3 sequences, and approximately 5% of those were seen once. Of the sample, 25% to 35% falls within the top ten clones.

The meaning of the sample's time point label: sample taken at primary tumor resection. The donors were around 69 patients from the lung TRACERx cohort who had early-stage, untreated non-small cell lung cancer. TCR sequencing used whole RNA extracted from tumor and nontumor lung tissue, or from cryopreserved PBMC samples, without cell sorting. Patients were selected for TCR sequencing only if sufficient RNA was available from at least two tumor regions. The TCR was taken from a male donor with early-stage non-small cell lung cancer. Specimen: PBMCs, collected at surgery. This sequence uses TRBV27 and TRBJ1-2; 9 junctional bases match TRBD1. The nucleotide sequence reads as follows: TGTGCCAGCAGTTTAAGGTTCGGACAGGGGTATGGCTACACCTTC. Its protein product is CASSLRFGQGYGYTF.